This T cell receptor (beta chain) appears in the sequencing data of a study of vaccination and CD4 T cells after COVID-19. Regarding the study as a whole: With convalescent patients, a median about 90% of reactive clones emerged solely after vaccination.

MiXCR, run by TCRdb on the PCR reads, gives a single entry per CDR3 protein. The data contain 15,000 to 16,000 distinct CDR3 sequences, around 66% of them singletons. Trimming removed 2 bases from V and 1 base from J; junction bases left unmatched: 4. The germline gives CDR1 DFQATT, CDR2 SNEGSKA (reference sequence). There are 15 residues in the CDR3. A remark on this clonotype: Antigen: not known.

The gene calls are TRBV20-1 and TRBJ1-5, with 8 positions matching TRBD1. The TCR was taken from a human donor who had recovered from COVID-19. Sample: CD4+ T cells from blood, taken after SARS-CoV-2 vaccination. CDR3 sequence reads: CSARLQGGSNQPQHF. In DNA, the CDR3 is TGCAGTGCTAGACTACAGGGGGGGAGCAATCAGCCCCAGCATTTT.